The rows below give T cell receptor beta chains drawn from one sample of a study of response to subunit inactivated influenza vaccine. TCRdb called the RT-PCR reads again in MiXCR, with one record for every CDR3 protein. Among hundreds of thousands of distinct CDR3 sequences listed, 11% to 15% were seen once. The specimen comprised PBMCs from blood, sampled 14 to 15 days before vaccination. These receptors were collected from a man aged 45-65 years who received an inactivated influenza vaccine. Both conserved end residues are part of each CDR3. D genes are given only for firm matches. Clone size is not always given. Where it is, it says once, few, many or a class for expanded clones.

CDR3 DNA	CDR3 protein	D gene	V gene	J gene	clone size
TGCAGTGCTAGGCCCCTGAGCGCGGCCTACGAGCAGTACTTC	CSARPLSAAYEQYF	NA	TRBV20-1	TRBJ2-7	NA
TGTGCCAGCAGTGAATTGTGGAGCAATGAGCAGTTCTTC	CASSELWSNEQFF	NA	TRBV25-1	TRBJ2-1	NA
TGTGCCAGCAGCTCCTCGAAGTCGTCCCGGGAGCAGTTCTTC	CASSSSKSSREQFF	NA	TRBV28	TRBJ2-1	few
TGTGCCAGCATCGACAGGGACCCCGGCGGAGAGACCCAGTACTTC	CASIDRDPGGETQYF	TRBD1	TRBV28	TRBJ2-5	few
TGTGCCAGCAGTTTGGGACAGGAGGGCTACGAGCAGTACTTC	CASSLGQEGYEQYF	TRBD1	TRBV28	TRBJ2-7	few
TGTGCCAGCAGTTTAGCGCAAAACAGGGAAGCTTTCTTT	CASSLAQNREAFF	NA	TRBV12-3/TRBV12-4	TRBJ1-1	NA
TGTGCCAGCAGTCAGGGACAGTTAACGGGCAATGAGCAGTTCTTC	CASSQGQLTGNEQFF	TRBD1	TRBV12-3/TRBV12-4	TRBJ2-1	NA
TGCAGTGCTACCAAGGGGGGGAATGAGCAGTTCTTC	CSATKGGNEQFF	NA	TRBV20-1	TRBJ2-1	NA
TGTGCCAGCACCCTCGGGGCGCGGACCTACGAGCAGTACTTC	CASTLGARTYEQYF	NA	TRBV12-3/TRBV12-4	TRBJ2-7	few
TGCAGTGCTGAAAAGGGGATGGACAATGAGCAGTTCTTC	CSAEKGMDNEQFF	NA	TRBV20-1	TRBJ2-1	NA
TGCAGTGCTACGTCTAGCTGGCAGTCCTACAATGAGCAGTTCTTC	CSATSSWQSYNEQFF	NA	TRBV20-1	TRBJ2-1	many
TGCGCCAGCTTACCTGGCCAGGACAACACCGGGGAGCTGTTTTTT	CASLPGQDNTGELFF	NA	TRBV5-1	TRBJ2-2	few
TGTGCCAGCAGCCGAAGGGGGGACAGGGGGAACAATGAGCAGTTCTTC	CASSRRGDRGNNEQFF	TRBD1	TRBV4-2	TRBJ2-1	NA
TGTGCCAGCAGTTTAGCAATTGCGGGGGGGGGCGAGACCCAGTACTTC	CASSLAIAGGGETQYF	TRBD2	TRBV12-3/TRBV12-4	TRBJ2-5	NA
TGTGCCAGCAGCCAATGGGCCACTCTTTATTCACCCCTCCACTTT	CASSQWATLYSPLHF	NA	TRBV14	TRBJ1-6	few
TGTGCCAGCAGCTTAATGACAGGGGGAAGGACTGAAGCTTTCTTT	CASSLMTGGRTEAFF	TRBD1	TRBV7-3	TRBJ1-1	NA
TGCGCCAGCAGCTTAGATTCTAGCGCCGAGACCCAGTACTTC	CASSLDSSAETQYF	NA	TRBV5-1	TRBJ2-5	many